Ten or more counts support the clone carrying this T cell receptor beta chain. The antigen is unknown. The data belong to a study of Graves' ophthalmopathy and Graves' hyperthyroidism. The overall study: Peripheral blood samples were taken at initial diagnosis, before any treatment. Findings and caveats of the study: The 13-signature model separated ophthalmopathy from stable hyperthyroidism at 85% to 90% sensitivity and around 80% specificity.

Using RNA transcripts, the TCR beta CDR3 regions were amplified. First-round RT-PCR with HTBI primers preceded a second-round multiplex PCR. A single record per CDR3 protein comes from TCRdb applying MiXCR to the multiplex PCR reads. This sample has more than 300,000 distinct CDR3 sequences; less than 20% occur once, and the top ten carry approximately 7%. The authors defined stable hyperthyroidism as no ophthalmopathy within 18 months of follow-up. Among the hyperthyroidism patients, all were newly diagnosed, aged 18 to 65, with under 2 months' duration. From germline, CDR1 is MNHNS and CDR2 SASEGT. This CDR3 comprises 15 residues. V lost 2 bases and J lost 4, with 14 bases in between.

The specimen sequenced was peripheral blood. The clonotype comes from a woman between 18 and 29 years old with stable Graves' hyperthyroidism. J is TRBJ1-1 and V is TRBV6-1; tentative D call: TRBD1 (5 bases). CDR3 sequence (DNA): TGTGCCAGCAGTGAAAGTGACGGGGGTGGCACTGAAGCTTTCTTT. Protein sequence: CASSESDGGGTEAFF.